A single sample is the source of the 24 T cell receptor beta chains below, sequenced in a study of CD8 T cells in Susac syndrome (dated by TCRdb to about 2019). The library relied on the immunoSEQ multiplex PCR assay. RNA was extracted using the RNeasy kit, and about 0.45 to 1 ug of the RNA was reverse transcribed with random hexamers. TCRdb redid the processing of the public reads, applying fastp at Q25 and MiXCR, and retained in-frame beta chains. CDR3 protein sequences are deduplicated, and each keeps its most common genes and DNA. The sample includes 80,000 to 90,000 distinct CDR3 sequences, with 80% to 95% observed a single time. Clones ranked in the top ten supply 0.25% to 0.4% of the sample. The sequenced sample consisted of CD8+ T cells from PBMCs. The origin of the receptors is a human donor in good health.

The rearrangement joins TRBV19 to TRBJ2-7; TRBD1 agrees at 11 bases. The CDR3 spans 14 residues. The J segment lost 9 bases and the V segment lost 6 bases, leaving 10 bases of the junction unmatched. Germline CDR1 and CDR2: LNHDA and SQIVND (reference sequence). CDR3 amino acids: CASSSGTGGTSQYF. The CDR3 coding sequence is TGTGCCAGTAGCTCCGGGACAGGGGGAACGTCGCAGTACTTC.

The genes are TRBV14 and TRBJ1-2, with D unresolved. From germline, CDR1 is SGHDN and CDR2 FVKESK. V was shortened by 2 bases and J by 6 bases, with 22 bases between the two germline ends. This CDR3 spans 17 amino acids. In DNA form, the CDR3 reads TGTGCCAGCAGCCAATTTGTAGGGTCGGGAGAACCCCATGGCTACACCTTC. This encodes CASSQFVGSGEPHGYTF.

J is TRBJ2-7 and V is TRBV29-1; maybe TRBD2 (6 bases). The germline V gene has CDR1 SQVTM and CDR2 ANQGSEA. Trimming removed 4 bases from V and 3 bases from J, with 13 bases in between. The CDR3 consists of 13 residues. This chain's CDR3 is CSVVLLGLYEQYF. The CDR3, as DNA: TGCAGCGTTGTTCTCTTGGGACTCTACGAGCAGTACTTC.

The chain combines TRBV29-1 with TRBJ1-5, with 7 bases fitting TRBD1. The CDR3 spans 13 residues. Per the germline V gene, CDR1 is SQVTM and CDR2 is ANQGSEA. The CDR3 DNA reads TGCACCCGAGGGGGCGCAGGCAATCAGCCCCAGCATTTT. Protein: CTRGGAGNQPQHF. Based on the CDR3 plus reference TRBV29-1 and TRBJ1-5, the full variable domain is SAVISQKPSRDICQRGTSLTIQCQVDSQVTMMFWYRQQPGQSLTLIATANQGSEATYESGFVIDKFPISRPNLTFSTLTVSNMSPEDSSIYLCTRGGAGNQPQHFGDGTRLSIL.

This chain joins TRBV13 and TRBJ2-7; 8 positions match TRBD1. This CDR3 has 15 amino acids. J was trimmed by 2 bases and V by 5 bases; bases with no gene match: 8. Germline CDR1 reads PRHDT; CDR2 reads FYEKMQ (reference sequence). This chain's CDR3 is CASSAARQGTYEQYF. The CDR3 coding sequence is TGTGCCAGCAGCGCGGCGAGACAGGGGACCTACGAGCAGTACTTC. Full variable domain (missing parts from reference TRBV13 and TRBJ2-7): AAGVIQSPRHLIKEKRETATLKCYPIPRHDTVYWYQQGPGQDPQFLISFYEKMQSDKGSIPDRFSAQQFSDYHSELNMSSLELGDSALYFCASSAARQGTYEQYFGPGTRLTVT.

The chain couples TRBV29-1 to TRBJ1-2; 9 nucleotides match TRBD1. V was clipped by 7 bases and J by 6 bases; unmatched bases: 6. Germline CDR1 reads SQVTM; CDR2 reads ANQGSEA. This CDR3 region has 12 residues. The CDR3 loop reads CSATGQGDGYTF. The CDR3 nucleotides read TGCAGCGCTACGGGACAGGGAGATGGCTACACCTTC. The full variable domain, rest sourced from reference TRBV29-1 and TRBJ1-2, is SAVISQKPSRDICQRGTSLTIQCQVDSQVTMMFWYRQQPGQSLTLIATANQGSEATYESGFVIDKFPISRPNLTFSTLTVSNMSPEDSSIYLCSATGQGDGYTFGSGTRLTVV.

For the CDR3, the DNA is TGTGCCAGCAGAATCATATCGGGGTATGGCTACACCTTC. Protein sequence: CASRIISGYGYTF. The chain joins TRBV13 to TRBJ1-2; no definite D call. Trimming stripped 6 bases from V and 5 bases from J, with 13 bases between. The CDR3 consists of 13 residues. Germline CDR1 PRHDT, CDR2 FYEKMQ (reference sequence).

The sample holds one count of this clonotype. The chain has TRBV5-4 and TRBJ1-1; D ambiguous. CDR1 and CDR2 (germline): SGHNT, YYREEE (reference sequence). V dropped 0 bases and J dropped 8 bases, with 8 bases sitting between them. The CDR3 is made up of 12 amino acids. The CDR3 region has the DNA TGTGCCAGCAGCTTGGGACTTCGCGAAGCTTTCTTT. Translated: CASSLGLREAFF.

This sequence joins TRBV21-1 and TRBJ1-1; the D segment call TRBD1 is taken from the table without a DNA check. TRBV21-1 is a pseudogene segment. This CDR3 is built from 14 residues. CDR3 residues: CASTPMRQNTEAFF. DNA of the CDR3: TGTGCCAGCACCCCTATGAGACAGAACACTGAAGCTTTCTTT.

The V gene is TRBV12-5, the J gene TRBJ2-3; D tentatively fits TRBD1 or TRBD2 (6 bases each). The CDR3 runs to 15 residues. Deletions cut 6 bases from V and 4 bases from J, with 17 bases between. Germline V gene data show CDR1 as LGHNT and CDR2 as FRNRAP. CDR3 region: CASGPSGGLSDTQYF. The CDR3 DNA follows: TGTGCTAGTGGGCCTTCCGGGGGCCTCTCAGATACGCAGTATTTT.

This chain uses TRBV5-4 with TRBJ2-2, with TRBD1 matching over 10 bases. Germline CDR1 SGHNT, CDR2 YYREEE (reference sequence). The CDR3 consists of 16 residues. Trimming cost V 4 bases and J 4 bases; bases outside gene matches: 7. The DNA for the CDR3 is TGTGCCAGCAGCCATGGGGACAGGGGCCTCACCGGGGAGCTGTTTTTT. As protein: CASSHGDRGLTGELFF.

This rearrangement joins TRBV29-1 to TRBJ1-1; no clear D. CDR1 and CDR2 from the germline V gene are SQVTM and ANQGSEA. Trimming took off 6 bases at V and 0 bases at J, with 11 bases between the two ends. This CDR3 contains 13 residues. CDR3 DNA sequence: TGCAGCGTAGTCTTCGGGATGAACACTGAAGCTTTCTTT. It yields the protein CSVVFGMNTEAFF.

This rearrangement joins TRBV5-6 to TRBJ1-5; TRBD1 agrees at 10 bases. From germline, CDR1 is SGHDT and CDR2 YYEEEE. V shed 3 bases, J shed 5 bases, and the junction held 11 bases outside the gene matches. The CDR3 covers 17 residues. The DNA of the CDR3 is TGTGCCAGCAGCTACGGGACAGGGGAAGGCGGGGATCAGCCCCAGCATTTT. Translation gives CASSYGTGEGGDQPQHF.

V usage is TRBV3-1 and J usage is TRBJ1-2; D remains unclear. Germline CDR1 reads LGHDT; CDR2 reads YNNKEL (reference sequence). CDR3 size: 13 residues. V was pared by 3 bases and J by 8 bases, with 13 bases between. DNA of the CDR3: TGTGCCAGCAGCCAGGAGGAGGTGCGGGGCTACACCTTC. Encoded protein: CASSQEEVRGYTF.

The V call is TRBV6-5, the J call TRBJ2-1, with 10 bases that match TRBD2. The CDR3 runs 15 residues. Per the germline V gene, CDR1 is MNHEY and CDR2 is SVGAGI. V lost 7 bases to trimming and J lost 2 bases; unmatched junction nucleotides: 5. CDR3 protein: CASNILAGAYNEQFF. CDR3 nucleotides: TGTGCCAGCAACATTCTAGCGGGGGCCTACAATGAGCAGTTCTTC.

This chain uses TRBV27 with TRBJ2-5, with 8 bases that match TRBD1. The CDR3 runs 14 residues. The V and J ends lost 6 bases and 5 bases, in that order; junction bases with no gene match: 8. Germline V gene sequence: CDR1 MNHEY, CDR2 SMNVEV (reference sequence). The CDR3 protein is CASRQTGDGETQYF. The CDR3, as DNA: TGTGCCAGCAGACAGACAGGGGATGGTGAGACCCAGTACTTC.

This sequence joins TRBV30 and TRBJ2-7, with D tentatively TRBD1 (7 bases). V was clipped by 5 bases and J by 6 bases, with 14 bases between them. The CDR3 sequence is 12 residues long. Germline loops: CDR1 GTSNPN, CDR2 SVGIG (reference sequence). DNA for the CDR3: TGTGCCTGGTCCCCAGGGGGGATCGAGCAGTACTTC. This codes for CAWSPGGIEQYF. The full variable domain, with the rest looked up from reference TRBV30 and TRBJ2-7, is SQTIHQWPATLVQPVGSPLSLECTVEGTSNPNLYWYRQAAGRGLQLLFYSVGIGQISSEVPQNLSASRPQDRQFILSSKKLLLSDSGFYLCAWSPGGIEQYFGPGTRLTVT.

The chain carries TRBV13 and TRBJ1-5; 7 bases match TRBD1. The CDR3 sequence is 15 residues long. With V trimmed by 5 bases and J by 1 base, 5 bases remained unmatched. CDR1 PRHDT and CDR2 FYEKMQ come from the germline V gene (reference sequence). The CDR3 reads CASSIRTGSNQPQHF. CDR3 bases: TGTGCCAGCAGCATACGGACAGGAAGCAATCAGCCCCAGCATTTT.

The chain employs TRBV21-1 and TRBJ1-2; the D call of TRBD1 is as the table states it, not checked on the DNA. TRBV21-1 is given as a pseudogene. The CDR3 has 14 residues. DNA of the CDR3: TGTGCCAGCAGCAAAGTCAGGGGAGGCTATGGCTACACCTTC. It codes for CASSKVRGGYGYTF.

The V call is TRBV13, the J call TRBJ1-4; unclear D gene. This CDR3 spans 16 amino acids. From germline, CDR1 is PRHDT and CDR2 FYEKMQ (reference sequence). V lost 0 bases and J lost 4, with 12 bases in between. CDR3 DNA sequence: TGTGCCAGCAGCTTAGGGATAGTATCCGTTAATGAAAAACTGTTTTTT. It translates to CASSLGIVSVNEKLFF.

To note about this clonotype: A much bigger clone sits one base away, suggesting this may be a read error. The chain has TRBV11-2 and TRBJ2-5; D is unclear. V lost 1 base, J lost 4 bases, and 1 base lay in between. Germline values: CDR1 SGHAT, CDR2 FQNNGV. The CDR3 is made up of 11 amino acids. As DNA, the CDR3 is TGTGCCAGCAGCTTAGTAGAGACCCAGTACTTC. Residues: CASSLVETQYF.

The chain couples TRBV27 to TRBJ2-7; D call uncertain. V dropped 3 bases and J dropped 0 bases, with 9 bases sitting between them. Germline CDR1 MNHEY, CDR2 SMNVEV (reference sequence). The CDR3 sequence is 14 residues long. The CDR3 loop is CASSFGPTSYEQYF. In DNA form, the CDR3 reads TGTGCCAGCAGTTTCGGACCGACCTCCTACGAGCAGTACTTC.

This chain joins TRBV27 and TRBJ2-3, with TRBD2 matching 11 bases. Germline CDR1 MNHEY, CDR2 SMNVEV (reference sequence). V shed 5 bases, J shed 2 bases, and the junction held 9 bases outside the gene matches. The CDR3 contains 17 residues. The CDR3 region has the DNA TGTGCCAGCAGTCCCACACTAGCGGGGGCTCTCACAGATACGCAGTATTTT. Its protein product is CASSPTLAGALTDTQYF.

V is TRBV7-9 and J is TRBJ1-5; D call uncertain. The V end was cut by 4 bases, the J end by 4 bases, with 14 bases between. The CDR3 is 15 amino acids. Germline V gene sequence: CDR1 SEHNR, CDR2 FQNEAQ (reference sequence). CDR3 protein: CASSSPEHSNQPQHF. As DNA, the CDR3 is TGTGCCAGCAGCTCCCCTGAACACAGTAATCAGCCCCAGCATTTT.